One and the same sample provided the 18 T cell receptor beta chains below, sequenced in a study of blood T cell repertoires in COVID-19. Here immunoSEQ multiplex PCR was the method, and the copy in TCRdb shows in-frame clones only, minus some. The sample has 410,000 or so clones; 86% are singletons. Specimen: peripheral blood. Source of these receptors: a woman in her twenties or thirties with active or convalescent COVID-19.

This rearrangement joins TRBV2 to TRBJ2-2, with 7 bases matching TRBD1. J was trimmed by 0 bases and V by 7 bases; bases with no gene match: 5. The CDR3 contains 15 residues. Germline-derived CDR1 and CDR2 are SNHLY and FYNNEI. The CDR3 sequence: CASTLDRANTGELFF. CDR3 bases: TGTGCCAGCACTTTAGACAGGGCGAACACCGGGGAGCTGTTTTTT.

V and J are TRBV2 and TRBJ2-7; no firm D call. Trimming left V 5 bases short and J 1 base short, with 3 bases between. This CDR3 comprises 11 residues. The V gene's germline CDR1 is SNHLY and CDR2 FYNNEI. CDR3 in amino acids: CASSSSYEQYF. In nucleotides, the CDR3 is TGTGCCAGCAGTTCGTCCTACGAGCAGTACTTC.

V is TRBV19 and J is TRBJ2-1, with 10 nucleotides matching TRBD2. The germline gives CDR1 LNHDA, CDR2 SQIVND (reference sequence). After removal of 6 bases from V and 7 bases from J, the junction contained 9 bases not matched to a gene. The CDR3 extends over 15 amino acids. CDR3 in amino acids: CASRPTSGALNEQFF. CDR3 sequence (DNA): TGTGCCAGTAGACCCACTAGCGGGGCGTTGAATGAGCAGTTCTTC.

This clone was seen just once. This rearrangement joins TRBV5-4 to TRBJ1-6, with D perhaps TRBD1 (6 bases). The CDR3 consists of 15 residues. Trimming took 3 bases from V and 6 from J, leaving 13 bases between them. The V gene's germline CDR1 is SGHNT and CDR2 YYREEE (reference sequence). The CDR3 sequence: CASSSTDSINSPLHF. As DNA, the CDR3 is TGTGCCAGCAGCTCGACGGACAGTATTAATTCACCCCTCCACTTT. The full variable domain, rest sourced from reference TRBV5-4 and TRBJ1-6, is ETGVTQSPTHLIKTRGQQVTLRCSSQSGHNTVSWYQQALGQGPQFIFQYYREEENGRGNFPPRFSGLQFPNYSSELNVNALELDDSALYLCASSSTDSINSPLHFGNGTRLTVT.

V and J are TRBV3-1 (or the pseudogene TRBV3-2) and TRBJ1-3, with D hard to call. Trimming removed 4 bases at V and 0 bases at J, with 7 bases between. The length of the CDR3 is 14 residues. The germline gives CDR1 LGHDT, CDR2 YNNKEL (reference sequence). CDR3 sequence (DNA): TGTGCCAGCAGCCCCTCCTACTCTGGAAACACCATATATTTT. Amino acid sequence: CASSPSYSGNTIYF.

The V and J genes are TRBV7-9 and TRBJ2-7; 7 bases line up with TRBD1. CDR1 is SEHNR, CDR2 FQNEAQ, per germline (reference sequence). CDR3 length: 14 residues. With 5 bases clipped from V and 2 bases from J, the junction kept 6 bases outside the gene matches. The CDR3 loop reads CASSDRQGTYEQYF. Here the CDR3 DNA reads TGTGCCAGCAGCGACAGACAGGGAACCTACGAGCAGTACTTC.

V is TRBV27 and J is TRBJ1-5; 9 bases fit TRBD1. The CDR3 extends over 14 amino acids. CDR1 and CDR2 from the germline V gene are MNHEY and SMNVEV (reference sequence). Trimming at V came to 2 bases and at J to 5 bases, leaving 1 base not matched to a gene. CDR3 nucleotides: TGTGCCAGCAGTTTACGGACAGGGGATCAGCCCCAGCATTTT. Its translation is CASSLRTGDQPQHF.

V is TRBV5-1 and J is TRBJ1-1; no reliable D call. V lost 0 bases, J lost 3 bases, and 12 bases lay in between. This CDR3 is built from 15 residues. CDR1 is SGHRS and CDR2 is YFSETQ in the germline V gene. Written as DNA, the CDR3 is TGCGCCAGCAGCTTGGCCTTAACAGACCACACTGAAGCTTTCTTT. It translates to CASSLALTDHTEAFF.

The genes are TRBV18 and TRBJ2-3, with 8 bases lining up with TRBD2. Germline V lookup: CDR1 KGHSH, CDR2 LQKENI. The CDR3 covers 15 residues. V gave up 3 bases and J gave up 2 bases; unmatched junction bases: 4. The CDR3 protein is CASSPLAGTTDTQYF. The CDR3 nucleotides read TGTGCCAGCTCACCCTTAGCGGGGACCACAGATACGCAGTATTTT.

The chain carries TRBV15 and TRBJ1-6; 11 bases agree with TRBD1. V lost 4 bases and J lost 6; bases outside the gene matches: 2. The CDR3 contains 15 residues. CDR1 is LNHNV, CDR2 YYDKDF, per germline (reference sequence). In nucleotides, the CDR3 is TGTGCCACCAGCAAGGACAGGGGGCTTAATTCACCCCTCCACTTT. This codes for CATSKDRGLNSPLHF.

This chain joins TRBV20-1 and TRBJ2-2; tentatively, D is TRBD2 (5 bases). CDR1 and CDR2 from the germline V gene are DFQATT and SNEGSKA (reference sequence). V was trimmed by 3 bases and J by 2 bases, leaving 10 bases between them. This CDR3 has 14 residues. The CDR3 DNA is TGCAGTGCTAGTCGGCTAGCTAACACCGGGGAGCTGTTTTTT. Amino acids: CSASRLANTGELFF.

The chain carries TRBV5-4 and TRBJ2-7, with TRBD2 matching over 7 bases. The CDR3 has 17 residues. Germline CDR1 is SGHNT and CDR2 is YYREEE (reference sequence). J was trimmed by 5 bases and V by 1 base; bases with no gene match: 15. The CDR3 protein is CASSLSFGGGGIDEQYF. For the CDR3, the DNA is TGTGCCAGCAGCTTGAGCTTTGGGGGGGGTGGTATCGACGAGCAGTACTTC.

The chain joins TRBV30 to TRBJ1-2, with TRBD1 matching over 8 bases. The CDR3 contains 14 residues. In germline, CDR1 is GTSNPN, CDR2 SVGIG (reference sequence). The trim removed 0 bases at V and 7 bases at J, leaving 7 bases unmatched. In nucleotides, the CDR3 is TGTGCCTGGAGTGTTCAGGGGGCGAATATTGGCTACACCTTC. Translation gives CAWSVQGANIGYTF.

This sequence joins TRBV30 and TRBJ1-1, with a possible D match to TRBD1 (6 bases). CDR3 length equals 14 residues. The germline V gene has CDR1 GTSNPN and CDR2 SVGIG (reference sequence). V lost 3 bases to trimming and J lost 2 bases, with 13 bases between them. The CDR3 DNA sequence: TGTGCCTGGAGGCTTACAGGGATAAACACTGAAGCTTTCTTT. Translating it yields CAWRLTGINTEAFF. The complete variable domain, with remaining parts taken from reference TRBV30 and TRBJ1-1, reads SQTIHQWPATLVQPVGSPLSLECTVEGTSNPNLYWYRQAAGRGLQLLFYSVGIGQISSEVPQNLSASRPQDRQFILSSKKLLLSDSGFYLCAWRLTGINTEAFFGQGTRLTVV.

The CDR3 DNA sequence: TGTGCCAGCAGCGTCAACGGACAGGGGGAGGGTGGCTACACCTTC. Amino acids: CASSVNGQGEGGYTF. V usage is TRBV6-4 and J usage is TRBJ1-2; 10 positions agree with TRBD1. The CDR3 runs to 15 residues. The germline V gene has CDR1 MRHNA and CDR2 SNTAGT. J was trimmed by 7 bases and V by 6 bases; bases with no gene match: 11.

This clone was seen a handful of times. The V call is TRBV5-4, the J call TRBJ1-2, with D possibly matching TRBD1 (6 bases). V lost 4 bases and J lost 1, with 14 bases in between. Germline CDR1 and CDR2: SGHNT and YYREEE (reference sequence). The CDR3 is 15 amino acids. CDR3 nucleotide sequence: TGTGCCAGCAGCCAGCAGGGGAGGGATAACTATGGCTACACCTTC. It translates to CASSQQGRDNYGYTF.

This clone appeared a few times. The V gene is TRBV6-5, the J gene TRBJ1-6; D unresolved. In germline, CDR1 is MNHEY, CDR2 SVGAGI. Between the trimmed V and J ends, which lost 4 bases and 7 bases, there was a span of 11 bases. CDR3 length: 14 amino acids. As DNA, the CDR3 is TGTGCCAGCAGTTTAGAACAGCTCAATTCACCCCTCCACTTT. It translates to CASSLEQLNSPLHF.

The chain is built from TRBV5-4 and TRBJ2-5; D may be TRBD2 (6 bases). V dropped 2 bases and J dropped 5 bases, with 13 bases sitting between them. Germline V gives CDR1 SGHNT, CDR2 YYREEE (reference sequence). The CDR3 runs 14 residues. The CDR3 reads CASSLSGSGETQYF. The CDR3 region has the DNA TGTGCCAGCAGCTTATCAGGCAGCGGGGAGACCCAGTACTTC.